The 9 T cell receptor beta chains listed next were all sequenced from one sample in a study of Graves' ophthalmopathy and Graves' hyperthyroidism. Amplification of TCR beta CDR3 regions used RNA transcripts. Scientists carried out first-round RT-PCR using HTBI primers and then a second-round multiplex PCR. TCRdb fed the multiplex PCR reads into MiXCR, producing one record per CDR3 protein. The table shows fewer than 650,000 distinct CDR3 sequences, with 22% occurring only once. The material sequenced was peripheral blood. The source of these receptors is a woman under 30 with stable Graves' hyperthyroidism. Some clones in this sample may be carry-over from other donors' samples.

This clonotype was picked up many times. J is TRBJ1-3 and V is TRBV25-1, with no clear D. There are 14 residues in the CDR3. Germline CDR1 MGHDK, CDR2 SYGVNS. Deletions cut 4 bases from V and 2 bases from J, with 9 bases between. The CDR3 region is CASSGEVTGNTIYF. The CDR3 coding sequence is TGTGCCAGCAGTGGGGAGGTCACTGGAAACACCATATATTTT.

About this clonotype itself: This may come from a read error, since a much larger clone is one base off. The CDR3 reads CACSPGTGRVTEAFF. The CDR3 DNA reads as TGTGCCTGCAGTCCTGGGACAGGGAGAGTCACTGAAGCTTTCTTT. The chain uses TRBV12-3 or TRBV12-4 and TRBJ1-1; 9 bases are shared with TRBD1. This CDR3 has 15 residues.

Many counts were recorded for this clonotype. The chain recombines TRBV29-1 with TRBJ1-2; D is undetermined. CDR3 length equals 13 residues. CDR1 is SQVTM, CDR2 ANQGSEA, per germline. The V end lost 0 bases, the J end lost 8 bases, and 13 bases lay between the germline ends. In DNA, the CDR3 is TGCAGCGTTGAAGACACGAGACAACCAGGCTACACCTTC. Translating it yields CSVEDTRQPGYTF. The full variable domain, rest sourced from reference TRBV29-1 and TRBJ1-2, is SAVISQKPSRDICQRGTSLTIQCQVDSQVTMMFWYRQQPGQSLTLIATANQGSEATYESGFVIDKFPISRPNLTFSTLTVSNMSPEDSSIYLCSVEDTRQPGYTFGSGTRLTVV.

Only a few counts were recorded for this clonotype. One end of the junction fails to match germline, which may point to a read error. CDR3 nucleotide sequence: TGTGCCAGCCGTCGGGGCTCCCACGAGCAGTACTTC. It yields the protein CASRRGSHEQYF. The chain employs TRBV18 and TRBJ2-7; D may match TRBD1 or TRBD2 (5 bases each). The CDR3 runs 12 residues. CDR1 is KGHSH and CDR2 is LQKENI in the germline V gene.

Ten or more counts support this clonotype. The chain recombines TRBV5-1 with TRBJ2-7; D ambiguous. V shed 4 bases and J shed 11 bases, with 16 bases lying between them. Germline CDR1 reads SGHRS; CDR2 reads YFSETQ. This CDR3 contains 12 residues. In DNA, the CDR3 is TGCGCCAGCAGCCAGCAAGCTAATGAGGAGTACTTC. Encoded protein: CASSQQANEEYF.

The chain employs TRBV18 and TRBJ1-1; D unresolved. The germline gives CDR1 KGHSH, CDR2 LQKENI. V gave up 2 bases and J gave up 3 bases, with 4 bases separating them. The CDR3 is 12 amino acids. In nucleotides, the CDR3 is TGTGCCAGCTCACCAACGGACACTGAAGCTTTCTTT. This sequence encodes CASSPTDTEAFF.

The gene calls are TRBV12-3 or TRBV12-4 and TRBJ2-7; D gene unclear. V dropped 4 bases and J dropped 2 bases, with 9 bases sitting between them. The CDR3 covers 13 residues. CDR3 DNA sequence: TGTGCCAGCAGTTCGGGTGAACCCTACGAGCAGTACTTC. This translates into CASSSGEPYEQYF.

This clonotype was detected many times. The chain carries TRBV28 and TRBJ1-2; 8 bases are a match to TRBD1. The CDR3 runs 15 residues. With 3 bases clipped from V and 4 bases from J, the junction kept 7 bases outside the gene matches. The germline CDR1 and CDR2 sequences are MDHEN and SYDVKM. CDR3 nucleotide sequence: TGTGCCAGCAGTTTGCAGGGGGCGCCCCGCTATGGCTACACCTTC. Amino acid sequence: CASSLQGAPRYGYTF.

This chain links TRBV15 with TRBJ2-2; 9 bases agree with TRBD1. Germline V lookup: CDR1 LNHNV, CDR2 YYDKDF (reference sequence). This CDR3 region has 16 residues. Losses at the gene ends were 2 bases for V and 6 bases for J; bases not matched to a gene: 7. CDR3 amino acids: CATSRWGQGGAGELFF. For the CDR3, the DNA is TGTGCCACCAGCAGATGGGGACAGGGAGGGGCCGGGGAGCTGTTTTTT.